One and the same sample provided the 27 T cell receptor beta chains below, sequenced in a study of T cell responses to AZD1222 COVID-19 vaccine. TCRdb keeps only in-frame clones here, not all; method: immunoSEQ multiplex PCR. The table has about 75,000 clones, around 88% seen once. The specimen was peripheral blood, collected 28 days after the second dose of the MenACWY control vaccine. All receptors come from an adult who received the MenACWY meningococcal vaccine as a control.

This chain connects TRBV27 to TRBJ2-2, with a weak D call TRBD1 (5 bases). Germline CDR1 MNHEY, CDR2 SMNVEV (reference sequence). This CDR3 is 15 amino acids long. V lost 5 bases and J lost 7, with 17 bases in between. The CDR3 is CASSPSGILGGELFF. The CDR3 nucleotides read TGTGCCAGCAGTCCCTCAGGGATTTTGGGCGGGGAGCTGTTTTTT.

The chain links TRBV11-2 to TRBJ1-1; D ambiguous. The CDR3 is 13 residues long. Trimming removed 7 bases from V and 0 bases from J, with 9 bases in between. Germline V gives CDR1 SGHAT, CDR2 FQNNGV. The CDR3: CASTRLLNTEAFF. CDR3 nucleotides: TGTGCCAGCACCCGGCTACTGAACACTGAAGCTTTCTTT.

The V gene is TRBV12-3 or TRBV12-4, the J gene TRBJ1-2; possible D gene TRBD1, 6 bases. This CDR3 region has 12 residues. The V end was cut by 9 bases, the J end by 1 base, with 9 bases between. In DNA, the CDR3 is TGTGCCAGTGCAGGGGTTAACTATGGCTACACCTTC. Translating it yields CASAGVNYGYTF.

The chain recombines TRBV6-2 or TRBV6-3 with TRBJ1-6; the D gene is possibly TRBD1 (6 bases). CDR1 and CDR2 (germline): MNHEY, SVGEGT. This CDR3 comprises 14 residues. Trimming left V 5 bases short and J 13 bases short, with 18 bases between. The CDR3 region has the DNA TGTGCCAGCAGTGGTACAGGGCCCGCCGCTCCCCTCCACTTT. This gives the protein CASSGTGPAAPLHF.

The DNA for the CDR3 is TGTGCCATCAGTGAGCATTCGGGGTTAACTAATGAAAAACTGTTTTTT. Its translation is CAISEHSGLTNEKLFF. The chain joins TRBV10-3 to TRBJ1-4; unclear D gene. In germline, CDR1 is ENHRY, CDR2 SYGVKD. The CDR3 is made up of 16 amino acids. Deletions cut 2 bases from V and 1 base from J, with 11 bases between.

CDR3 loop: CASSLGYMNTEAFF. The CDR3 coding sequence is TGCGCCAGCAGCTTGGGGTACATGAACACTGAAGCTTTCTTT. This rearrangement joins TRBV5-1 to TRBJ1-1; D ambiguous. V was cut by 0 bases and J by 0 bases, with 6 bases left in between. Germline assignment: CDR1 SGHRS and CDR2 YFSETQ. This CDR3 has 14 amino acids.

This chain joins TRBV28 and TRBJ1-3; 8 nucleotides agree with TRBD1. V lost 6 bases to trimming and J lost 7 bases; unmatched junction nucleotides: 8. Germline CDR1 MDHEN, CDR2 SYDVKM. The CDR3 consists of 14 residues. CDR3 nucleotides: TGTGCCAGCAGGACAGGGGCGCAGATTAACACCATATATTTT. It is translated as CASRTGAQINTIYF.

This rearrangement joins TRBV7-2 to TRBJ2-5, with 10 bases lining up with TRBD2. The CDR3 runs to 18 residues. Germline V gene data show CDR1 as SGHTA and CDR2 as FQGNSA. Trimming removed 0 bases from V and 2 bases from J; junction bases left unmatched: 9. CDR3 sequence: CASSLAIAGGSTQETQYF. The CDR3 nucleotides read TGTGCCAGCAGCTTAGCAATAGCGGGGGGATCTACACAAGAGACCCAGTACTTC.

The rearrangement uses TRBV9 and TRBJ2-3, with D possibly being TRBD2 (5 bases). V was trimmed by 3 bases and J by 2 bases, leaving 13 bases between them. The germline V gene has CDR1 SGDLS and CDR2 YYNGEE. The CDR3 contains 15 residues. CDR3 region: CASSAKTTHTDTQYF. CDR3 sequence (DNA): TGTGCCAGCAGCGCGAAGACTACCCACACAGATACGCAGTATTTT.

The rearrangement uses TRBV5-1 and TRBJ1-2, with TRBD1 matching 8 bases. Germline CDR1 is SGHRS and CDR2 is YFSETQ. Trimming removed 4 bases from V and 8 bases from J; junction bases left unmatched: 16. This CDR3 comprises 16 residues. CDR3 coding DNA: TGCGCCAGCAGCAGGGGAGGCACCGGACAGGGCAGCGGCTACACCTTC. Residues: CASSRGGTGQGSGYTF.

This clone was seen a few times. The chain joins TRBV7-9 to TRBJ2-1; perhaps D is TRBD1 or TRBD2 (5 bases each). This CDR3 contains 13 residues. Germline V gene lookup returns CDR1 SEHNR and CDR2 FQNEAQ (reference sequence). The V end was cut by 4 bases, the J end by 15 bases, with 19 bases between. CDR3 DNA: TGTGCCAGCAGCTCCACTGAGGGGACCGACGTGTTCTTC. Its translation is CASSSTEGTDVFF.

The chain recombines TRBV6-2 or TRBV6-3 with TRBJ2-3; D uncertain. Trimming removed 0 bases at V and 5 bases at J, with 12 bases between. Germline V gene sequence: CDR1 MNHEY, CDR2 SVGEGT. The CDR3 covers 15 residues. The DNA of the CDR3 is TGTGCCAGCAGTTACTCGATGTTAATCGGAGATACGCAGTATTTT. This translates into CASSYSMLIGDTQYF.

The rearrangement links TRBV5-6 to TRBJ1-3; D might be TRBD1 (5 bases). The germline gives CDR1 SGHDT, CDR2 YYEEEE. This CDR3 is built from 15 residues. V was trimmed by 2 bases and J by 0 bases, leaving 9 bases between them. As DNA, the CDR3 is TGTGCCAGCAGCTTCGACAGCTACTCTGGAAACACCATATATTTT. It is translated as CASSFDSYSGNTIYF.

The CDR3 sequence is CASSFRTSGVYEQYF. Written as DNA, the CDR3 is TGTGCCAGCAGTTTCCGGACTAGCGGGGTCTACGAGCAGTACTTC. The gene calls are TRBV6-2 or TRBV6-3 and TRBJ2-7; 12 positions match TRBD2. The trim removed 4 bases at V and 3 bases at J, leaving 4 bases unmatched. This CDR3 is built from 15 residues. Germline V CDR1 and CDR2: MNHEY, SVGEGT.

The chain couples TRBV9 to TRBJ1-4; TRBD1 matches at 7 bases. This CDR3 has 15 residues. J was trimmed by 8 bases and V by 3 bases; bases with no gene match: 10. Germline CDR1 reads SGDLS; CDR2 reads YYNGEE. The CDR3 DNA sequence: TGTGCCAGCAGCGACACACAGGGGTCCGAGGAAAAACTGTTTTTT. It encodes CASSDTQGSEEKLFF.

This chain connects TRBV20-1 to TRBJ1-1, with D perhaps matching TRBD1 (6 bases). V dropped 3 bases and J dropped 4 bases, with 9 bases sitting between them. Germline V gene sequence: CDR1 DFQATT, CDR2 SNEGSKA (reference sequence). The CDR3 length is 12 residues. CDR3 nucleotide sequence: TGCAGTGCTAGTAAAGGGGGCACTGAAGCTTTCTTT. Residues: CSASKGGTEAFF.

The chain recombines TRBV19 with TRBJ2-3; D uncertain. Germline loops: CDR1 LNHDA, CDR2 SQIVND (reference sequence). Trimming shortened V by 5 bases and J by 3 bases, and 12 bases separated the two germline ends. The CDR3 contains 14 residues. As DNA, the CDR3 is TGTGCCAGTAGTCCCCGCGAAGCGACAGATACGCAGTATTTT. Residues: CASSPREATDTQYF.

The chain recombines TRBV5-1 with TRBJ1-5; TRBD1 agrees at 12 bases. V was pared by 4 bases and J by 5 bases, with 4 bases of the junction left unmatched. Germline CDR1 and CDR2: SGHRS and YFSETQ. This CDR3 has 15 amino acids. The CDR3 is CASSLGTGGDQPQHF. CDR3 DNA sequence: TGCGCCAGCAGCCTTGGGACAGGGGGCGATCAGCCCCAGCATTTT.

The gene calls are TRBV28 and TRBJ1-1; TRBD1 matches at 12 bases. V lost 6 bases, J lost 6 bases, and 11 bases stayed unmatched. This CDR3 comprises 16 residues. Germline V gene lookup returns CDR1 MDHEN and CDR2 SYDVKM. CDR3 sequence (DNA): TGTGCCAGCAGCCTACATGGGACAGGGGGCGAGGCTGAAGCTTTCTTT. This gives the protein CASSLHGTGGEAEAFF.

The rearrangement links TRBV28 to TRBJ2-5; D gene uncertain. The V gene's germline CDR1 is MDHEN and CDR2 SYDVKM. The CDR3 is 13 residues long. The V end lost 8 bases, the J end lost 4 bases, and 14 bases lay between the germline ends. This CDR3 is CASLAQRRETQYF. In DNA form, the CDR3 reads TGTGCCAGCTTAGCACAGAGGCGAGAGACCCAGTACTTC.

The chain uses TRBV4-1 and TRBJ1-4; TRBD1 aligns across 9 bases. Germline CDR1 reads MGHRA; CDR2 reads YSYEKL. This CDR3 is 15 amino acids long. V lost 2 bases and J lost 7; bases outside the gene matches: 5. The CDR3 is CASSQLTGGGEKLFF. CDR3 DNA sequence: TGCGCCAGCAGCCAACTTACAGGGGGCGGTGAAAAACTGTTTTTT.

The count of this clone is one. The rearrangement links TRBV19 to TRBJ1-2; D call uncertain. With 4 bases removed from V and 8 bases from J, the gap between germline ends came to 14 bases. The CDR3 runs to 13 residues. The germline V gene has CDR1 LNHDA and CDR2 SQIVND (reference sequence). The CDR3 loop is CASSNRKGSGYTF. CDR3 coding DNA: TGTGCCAGTAGTAACCGCAAGGGAAGCGGCTACACCTTC.

There are a few counts of this clone. The chain employs TRBV19 and TRBJ2-1, with D possibly matching TRBD1 (6 bases). This CDR3 is 13 amino acids long. V was pared by 5 bases and J by 7 bases, with 12 bases between. Germline V gene lookup returns CDR1 LNHDA and CDR2 SQIVND (reference sequence). The CDR3 DNA reads TGTGCCAGTAGTGAACAGGGTCGGAATGAGCAGTTCTTC. Its translation: CASSEQGRNEQFF.

This chain uses TRBV5-1 with TRBJ2-5; D call uncertain. V was pared by 0 bases and J by 4 bases, with 7 bases between. The CDR3 has 13 amino acids. Germline V lookup: CDR1 SGHRS, CDR2 YFSETQ. CDR3 in amino acids: CASSLDVGETQYF. The CDR3 region has the DNA TGCGCCAGCAGCTTGGATGTGGGAGAGACCCAGTACTTC.

The chain carries TRBV19 and TRBJ1-4, with D uncertain. CDR1 is LNHDA, CDR2 SQIVND, per germline (reference sequence). This CDR3 has 12 amino acids. The V end was cut by 5 bases, the J end by 7 bases, with 8 bases between. CDR3 DNA: TGTGCCAGTAGTGCCCCCCGTGAAAAACTGTTTTTT. It specifies CASSAPREKLFF.

This chain links TRBV9 with TRBJ1-2, with TRBD1 as a possible D gene (5 bases). This CDR3 contains 12 residues. CDR1 and CDR2 from the germline V gene are SGDLS and YYNGEE. The CDR3 region has the DNA TGTGCTTCTAATGGGGGGTCCTATGGCTACACCTTC. Amino acid sequence: CASNGGSYGYTF. The variable domain in full, with the rest retrieved from reference TRBV9 and TRBJ1-2, is DSGVTQTPKHLITATGQRVTLRCSPRSGDLSVYWYQQSLDQGLQFLIQYYNGEERAKGNILERFSAQQFPDLHSELNLSSLELGDSALYFCASNGGSYGYTFGSGTRLTVV.

The chain employs TRBV4-1 and TRBJ1-5; weak D call: TRBD1 (5 bases). From germline, CDR1 is MGHRA and CDR2 YSYEKL. V lost 5 bases, J lost 9 bases, and 14 bases lay in between. This CDR3 spans 13 amino acids. The CDR3 DNA is TGCGCCAGCAGCAGAGCCCTCGGGGGGCCCCAGCATTTT. It encodes CASSRALGGPQHF.